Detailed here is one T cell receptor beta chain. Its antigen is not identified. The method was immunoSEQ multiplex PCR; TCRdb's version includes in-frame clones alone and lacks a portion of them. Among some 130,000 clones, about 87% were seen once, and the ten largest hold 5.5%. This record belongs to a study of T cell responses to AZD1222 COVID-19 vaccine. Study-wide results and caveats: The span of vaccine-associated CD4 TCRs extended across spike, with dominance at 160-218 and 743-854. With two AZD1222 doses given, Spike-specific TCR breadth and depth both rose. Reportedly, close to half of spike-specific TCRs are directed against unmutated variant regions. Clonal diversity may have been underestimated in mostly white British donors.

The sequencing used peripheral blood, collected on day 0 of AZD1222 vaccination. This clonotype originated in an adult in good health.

The CDR3 is CATSVAPHNEQFF. The CDR3 nucleotides are TGTGCCACCAGTGTTGCACCCCACAATGAGCAGTTCTTC. V and J are TRBV24-1 and TRBJ2-1, with D unclear. With 5 bases removed from V and 5 bases from J, the gap between germline ends came to 9 bases. Germline V gene lookup returns CDR1 KGHDR and CDR2 SFDVKD. The CDR3 contains 13 residues.